Here is one TCR beta chain with its context. Its antigen is not known. The data are from a study of CD8 T cells in ankylosing spondylitis. Study findings and constraints: Apparently characteristic of ankylosing spondylitis blood was a TCR beta motif (about eight highly homologous variants).

TCRdb ran MiXCR on the 5' RACE reads and lists one entry per CDR3 protein. Of roughly 370,000 distinct CDR3 sequences in the sample, about 20% were seen once. The material sequenced was blood, either unsorted or a sorted T cell fraction (not recorded which). The TCR comes from a male donor with ankylosing spondylitis.

CDR3 protein: CASSPAGEGRNQPQHF. The CDR3 region has the DNA TGCGCCAGCAGCCCAGCAGGGGAGGGTCGCAATCAGCCCCAGCATTTT. The chain uses TRBV5-1 and TRBJ1-5; a weak D match, TRBD1 (6 bases). The germline gives CDR1 SGHRS, CDR2 YFSETQ. Between the trimmed V and J ends, which lost 4 bases and 2 bases, there was a span of 16 bases. The CDR3 is made up of 16 amino acids.